The text below deals with one TCR beta chain. Its specificity is not known. The PCR had 60 Vbeta and 13 Jbeta primers. In the original workflow: Roughly 12 million shared chains were among some 80 million unique TCR beta chains counted in a later analysis. Libraries were prepared by immunoSEQ multiplex PCR; TCRdb keeps only in-frame clonotypes and omits some of them. V, J and clone size were drawn from that table, and D and trimming were deduced from the DNA. The sample yields under 200,000 clones, approximately 78% seen once. The sample comes from a study of cytomegalovirus exposure and HLA in healthy donors. Study-wide background: Membership in the Caucasian-associated ancestry cluster was found for around 81% of roughly 360 genotyped donors. Overall study findings and caveats: Reports credit the classifier with highly specific, highly sensitive diagnosis of cytomegalovirus status. Later on, a genetic analysis was performed. It linked a missense variant in DCLRE1C with V- and J-gene trimming of TCR beta.

The material sequenced was PBMCs. This clonotype was obtained from a woman younger than 30 in good health and CMV-seronegative.

The CDR3: CASSIDYGQGDTQYF. CDR3 in DNA: TGTGCCAGTAGTATAGATTACGGACAGGGCGATACGCAGTATTTT. The genes are TRBV19 and TRBJ2-3, with 8 nucleotides matching TRBD1. From germline, CDR1 is LNHDA and CDR2 SQIVND (reference sequence). After removal of 0 bases from V and 6 bases from J, the junction contained 5 bases not matched to a gene. The CDR3 sequence is 15 residues long.